This T cell receptor beta chain was profiled in a study of regulatory T cells in long-lasting Graves disease. To note about this clonotype: This may come from a read error, since a much larger clone is one base off.

Time point here: newly diagnosed GD, antithyroid drugs for less than 3 months. The TCR library was prepared using RNA isolated from PBMCs. iRepertoire HTBI primers and Arm-PCR of CDR3 regions built TCR beta libraries. Using its own MiXCR run on the multiplex PCR reads, TCRdb lists one record per CDR3 protein. In the table there are approximately 400,000 distinct CDR3 sequences, 14% to 15% of which are singletons. The data also belong to a second study, concerning T cells in Graves' hyperthyroidism and ophthalmopathy.

The sample in question was peripheral blood mononuclear cells (PBMCs), obtained at new diagnosis, from a patient treated with antithyroid drugs. This TCR was sampled from a woman aged 40 to 50 with Graves disease.

In DNA, the CDR3 is TGTGCCAGCAGTTTTGGGGGGGGCCGAACCTACGAGCAGCACTTC. It codes for CASSFGGGRTYEQHF. The rearrangement joins TRBV27 to TRBJ2-7; tentatively, D is TRBD2 (7 bases). This CDR3 is 15 amino acids long. From germline, CDR1 is MNHEY and CDR2 SMNVEV (reference sequence).